Each of the 20 T cell receptor beta chains below was sequenced from the same sample in a study of CD8 T cells in Susac syndrome. Reverse transcription of 0.5 to 1 ug RNA was carried out with random hexamers. TCRdb re-derived calls from the immunoSEQ multiplex PCR reads in MiXCR, one entry per CDR3 protein. The data show 95,000 to 150,000 distinct CDR3 sequences, 96% seen once. Sample: CD4+ T cells from PBMCs. These receptors were collected from a human donor with Susac syndrome.

This clonotype was seen once. This chain joins TRBV6-4 and TRBJ2-1; 8 nucleotides align to TRBD2. The CDR3 spans 13 residues. After removal of 10 bases from V and 5 bases from J, the junction contained 7 bases not matched to a gene. Germline CDR1 MRHNA, CDR2 SNTAGT. Written as DNA, the CDR3 is TGTGCCACCCGGGAGGGATTTAACAATGAGCAGTTCTTC. Translating it yields CATREGFNNEQFF.

The genes are TRBV12-5 and TRBJ2-5; the match to TRBD2 covers 12 bases. With V trimmed by 3 bases and J by 5 bases, 10 bases remained unmatched. The CDR3 contains 17 residues. Germline CDR1 LGHNT, CDR2 FRNRAP. The CDR3: CASGFSLAGGIRETQYF. DNA of the CDR3: TGTGCTAGTGGTTTTTCACTAGCGGGAGGCATCAGGGAGACCCAGTACTTC.

This clonotype was observed a single time. This chain joins TRBV20-1 and TRBJ2-7; 8 nucleotides match TRBD2. This CDR3 is 13 amino acids long. Germline loops: CDR1 DFQATT, CDR2 SNEGSKA (reference sequence). The junction had 7 bases not matched to a gene; V was cut back by 6 bases and J by 3 bases. The CDR3 coding sequence is TGCAGTGCCCGGACGGGGGGGGTCTACGAGCAGTACTTC. Its translation is CSARTGGVYEQYF.

DNA of the CDR3: TGTGCCTGGAGTCACGGGGGACGCAGCTCCTACGAGCAGTACTTC. It specifies CAWSHGGRSSYEQYF. V is TRBV30 and J is TRBJ2-7; the D gene is possibly TRBD2 (6 bases). Per germline, CDR1 GTSNPN and CDR2 SVGIG (reference sequence). The V and J ends lost 2 bases and 0 bases respectively, with 14 bases between them. CDR3 length: 15 amino acids.

The chain has TRBV5-1 and TRBJ2-3; 9 bases match TRBD1. The CDR3 has 17 residues. Germline-derived CDR1 and CDR2 are SGHRS and YFSETQ. J was trimmed by 4 bases and V by 5 bases; bases with no gene match: 14. Here the CDR3 reads CASSFSRPGQGPDTQYF. Written as DNA, the CDR3 is TGCGCCAGCAGTTTCTCCCGGCCGGGACAGGGCCCAGATACGCAGTATTTT.

This clonotype showed up just once. This chain uses TRBV29-1 with TRBJ2-5; the D gene is possibly TRBD1 (6 bases). The V gene lost 8 bases and the J gene lost 2 bases, with 27 bases spanning the gap. The germline V gene has CDR1 SQVTM and CDR2 ANQGSEA. CDR3 length: 17 residues. CDR3 bases: TGCAGCCCCGACTCAACTCCCCCGGGACATCAGCAAGAGACCCAGTACTTC. It yields the protein CSPDSTPPGHQQETQYF. Combining the CDR3 with reference TRBV29-1 and TRBJ2-5 gives the whole variable domain SAVISQKPSRDICQRGTSLTIQCQVDSQVTMMFWYRQQPGQSLTLIATANQGSEATYESGFVIDKFPISRPNLTFSTLTVSNMSPEDSSIYLCSPDSTPPGHQQETQYFGPGTRLLVL.

The chain combines TRBV28 with TRBJ1-1; D not certain. The CDR3 has 14 amino acids. The V gene lost 2 bases and the J gene lost 3 bases, with 10 bases spanning the gap. CDR1 is MDHEN, CDR2 SYDVKM, per germline. CDR3 sequence: CASSLENRYTEAFF. The CDR3 DNA reads TGTGCCAGCAGTTTAGAAAATAGGTACACTGAAGCTTTCTTT.

The chain has TRBV12-3 or TRBV12-4 and TRBJ1-5; no clear D gene. V lost 5 bases and J lost 2, with 16 bases in between. This CDR3 spans 16 amino acids. The CDR3 reads CASSDLGVGGNQPQHF. CDR3 bases: TGTGCCAGCAGTGACCTTGGGGTTGGTGGCAATCAGCCCCAGCATTTT.

This rearrangement joins TRBV12-3 or TRBV12-4 to TRBJ1-2, with a tentative D call TRBD1 (6 bases). The V and J ends lost 7 bases and 7 bases respectively, with 13 bases between them. The CDR3 extends over 12 amino acids. The CDR3 loop reads CASTETGSGYTF. The CDR3 coding sequence is TGTGCCAGCACCGAGACAGGTTCTGGCTACACCTTC.

V is TRBV5-1 and J is TRBJ1-2; 8 bases agree with TRBD1. Germline trimming cut 4 bases from V and 2 bases from J; bases unmatched to any gene: 4. Germline V CDR1 and CDR2: SGHRS, YFSETQ. The CDR3 covers 14 residues. DNA for the CDR3: TGCGCCAGCAGCGCGTGGGACAGGAACTATGGCTACACCTTC. Protein: CASSAWDRNYGYTF.

This rearrangement joins TRBV5-1 to TRBJ2-5, with a possible D match to TRBD2 (5 bases). In germline, CDR1 is SGHRS, CDR2 YFSETQ. Trimming removed 4 bases from V and 5 bases from J, with 12 bases in between. CDR3 length equals 13 residues. CDR3 region: CASSRGLTETQYF. The CDR3 nucleotides are TGCGCCAGCAGCCGAGGGTTAACGGAGACCCAGTACTTC.

The rearrangement links TRBV14 to TRBJ2-1; 11 nucleotides match TRBD1. With V trimmed by 4 bases and J by 7 bases, 3 bases remained unmatched. Germline V gene lookup returns CDR1 SGHDN and CDR2 FVKESK. This CDR3 is 14 amino acids long. CDR3 loop: CASSLGQGANEQFF. The DNA for the CDR3 is TGTGCCAGCAGCCTTGGACAGGGGGCGAATGAGCAGTTCTTC.

The CDR3 DNA follows: TGTGCCAGCAGTTCCGGAGGGGGGGAGACCCAGTACTTC. This gives the protein CASSSGGGETQYF. The chain links TRBV12-3 or TRBV12-4 to TRBJ2-5; D is possibly TRBD1 or TRBD2 (6 bases each). The CDR3 spans 13 residues. Trimming cost V 4 bases and J 5 bases, with 11 bases left between them.

The V gene is TRBV6-6, the J gene TRBJ2-5; 7 bases agree with TRBD2. The CDR3 consists of 14 residues. Germline values: CDR1 MNHNY, CDR2 SVGAGI (reference sequence). Losses at the gene ends were 5 bases for V and 2 bases for J; bases not matched to a gene: 5. Here the CDR3 DNA reads TGTGCCAGCAGTCCTCTAGCGGAGCAAGAGACCCAGTACTTC. Protein: CASSPLAEQETQYF.

The chain employs TRBV29-1 and TRBJ2-5, with 10 bases fitting TRBD2. The CDR3 spans 12 residues. Germline V gene data show CDR1 as SQVTM and CDR2 as ANQGSEA. The CDR3 sequence is CSGGLAQETQYF. In DNA form, the CDR3 reads TGCAGTGGGGGACTAGCGCAAGAGACCCAGTACTTC. The full variable domain, with the rest looked up from reference TRBV29-1 and TRBJ2-5, is SAVISQKPSRDICQRGTSLTIQCQVDSQVTMMFWYRQQPGQSLTLIATANQGSEATYESGFVIDKFPISRPNLTFSTLTVSNMSPEDSSIYLCSGGLAQETQYFGPGTRLLVL.

The chain joins TRBV14 to TRBJ2-1; 7 positions agree with TRBD1. The V gene end was trimmed by 4 bases and the J gene end by 3 bases; junction bases not matched to a gene: 9. The CDR3 loop spans 16 amino acids. Germline assignment: CDR1 SGHDN and CDR2 FVKESK. CDR3 residues: CASSRGSGGLYNEQFF. The CDR3 DNA reads TGTGCCAGCAGCCGGGGGTCAGGGGGTCTCTACAATGAGCAGTTCTTC.

The chain combines TRBV5-4 with TRBJ2-7; D not certain. The CDR3 length is 12 residues. Between the trimmed V and J ends, which lost 2 bases and 2 bases, there was a span of 5 bases. Germline CDR1 is SGHNT and CDR2 is YYREEE (reference sequence). Here the CDR3 reads CASSFQAYEQYF. Here the CDR3 DNA reads TGTGCCAGCAGCTTTCAGGCCTACGAGCAGTACTTC.

This chain joins TRBV7-2 and TRBJ2-1, with D hard to call. This CDR3 is 12 amino acids long. V was pared by 6 bases and J by 12 bases, with 15 bases between. Germline assignment: CDR1 SGHTA and CDR2 FQGNSA. The CDR3 nucleotides are TGTGCCAGCAGTCTCGACCCCAACGTGCAGTTCTTC. Translating gives CASSLDPNVQFF.

The chain joins TRBV6-5 to TRBJ1-2, with no clear D. Germline V CDR1 and CDR2: MNHEY, SVGAGI. CDR3 length equals 13 residues. Trimming took off 6 bases at V and 4 bases at J, with 12 bases between the two ends. CDR3 residues: CASRKPGAYGYTF. The CDR3 DNA sequence: TGTGCCAGCAGGAAACCGGGAGCCTATGGCTACACCTTC.

The rearrangement links TRBV4-3 to TRBJ1-4; D call uncertain. The CDR3 totals 15 residues. The germline gives CDR1 LGHNA, CDR2 YSLEER. Trimming shortened V by 0 bases and J by 3 bases, and 8 bases separated the two germline ends. CDR3 nucleotides: TGCGCCAGCAGCCAAGAGATGGTCCCTAATGAAAAACTGTTTTTT. Translating it yields CASSQEMVPNEKLFF.